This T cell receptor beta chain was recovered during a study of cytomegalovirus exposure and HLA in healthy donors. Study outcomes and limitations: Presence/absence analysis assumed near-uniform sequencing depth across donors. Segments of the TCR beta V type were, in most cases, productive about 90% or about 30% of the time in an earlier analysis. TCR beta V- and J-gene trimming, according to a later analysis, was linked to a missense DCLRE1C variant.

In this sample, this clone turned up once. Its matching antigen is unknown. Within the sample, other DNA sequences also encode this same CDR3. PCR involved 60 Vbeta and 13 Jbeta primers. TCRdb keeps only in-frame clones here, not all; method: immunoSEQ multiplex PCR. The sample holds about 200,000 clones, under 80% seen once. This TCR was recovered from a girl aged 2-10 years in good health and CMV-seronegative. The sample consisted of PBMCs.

The CDR3 sequence is CASAGPSGNTIYF. The CDR3 nucleotides are TGTGCCAGCGCGGGTCCCTCTGGAAACACCATATATTTT. This sequence joins TRBV6-1 and TRBJ1-3, with D unresolved. The CDR3 runs to 13 residues. Trimming removed 8 bases from V and 0 bases from J, with 8 bases in between. Germline assignment: CDR1 MNHNS and CDR2 SASEGT.